Below, 8 T cell receptor beta chains from the same sample are listed, as sequenced in a study of blood T cell repertoires in COVID-19. Assay: immunoSEQ multiplex PCR; the TCRdb copy retains only in-frame clones and omits some. Among 40,000 to 50,000 clones listed, about 82% were seen once. The sequenced sample was peripheral blood. The source is a woman aged 55-69 years with acute or convalescent COVID-19.

The chain is built from TRBV18 and TRBJ1-1; 8 nucleotides line up with TRBD1. The CDR3 length is 18 residues. The V and J ends lost 6 bases and 4 bases, in that order; junction bases with no gene match: 19. Germline V gene sequence: CDR1 KGHSH, CDR2 LQKENI. The CDR3 sequence: CASSVTGTGHRRTTEAFF. In nucleotides, the CDR3 is TGTGCCAGCTCCGTCACCGGGACAGGTCATCGTAGGACCACTGAAGCTTTCTTT.

V usage is TRBV5-4 and J usage is TRBJ1-2; the D gene is possibly TRBD1 (5 bases). Germline CDR1 and CDR2: SGHNT and YYREEE (reference sequence). Deletions cut 0 bases from V and 8 bases from J, with 11 bases between. The CDR3 length is 13 residues. CDR3 sequence reads: CASSLERDWGYTF. The CDR3 DNA reads TGTGCCAGCAGCTTGGAAAGGGACTGGGGCTACACCTTC.

This clone was recorded only once. The rearrangement uses TRBV3-1 (or the pseudogene TRBV3-2) and TRBJ2-1; 7 nucleotides match TRBD1. Germline CDR1 reads LGHDT; CDR2 reads YNNKEL (reference sequence). CDR3 length equals 14 residues. V gave up 0 bases and J gave up 9 bases; unmatched junction bases: 5. DNA for the CDR3: TGTGCCAGCAGCCAAGAAGGGGGCTACGTTGAGCAGTTCTTC. This sequence encodes CASSQEGGYVEQFF.

This clone has only one observation. The rearrangement uses TRBV30 and TRBJ2-2; D possibly corresponds to TRBD2 (5 bases). Trimming stripped 0 bases from V and 7 bases from J, with 18 bases between. Germline V gene lookup returns CDR1 GTSNPN and CDR2 SVGIG (reference sequence). The CDR3 contains 16 residues. In DNA form, the CDR3 reads TGTGCCTGGAGTGTAATGTTAGGAGAGGGAGTCGGGGAGCTGTTTTTT. Translation: CAWSVMLGEGVGELFF.

The V and J genes are TRBV18 and TRBJ1-4, with TRBD1 matching over 8 bases. Trimming cost V 8 bases and J 5 bases; bases outside gene matches: 10. This CDR3 has 15 residues. CDR1 and CDR2 from the germline V gene are KGHSH and LQKENI. The CDR3 reads CASNKDRGPNEKLFF. The CDR3 bases are TGTGCCAGCAACAAAGACAGGGGTCCAAATGAAAAACTGTTTTTT. Complete variable domain (other parts from reference TRBV18 and TRBJ1-4): NAGVMQNPRHLVRRRGQEARLRCSPMKGHSHVYWYRQLPEEGLKFMVYLQKENIIDESGMPKERFSAEFPKEGPSILRIQQVVRGDSAAYFCASNKDRGPNEKLFFGSGTQLSVL.

The chain is built from TRBV6-1 and TRBJ1-1; D possibly corresponds to TRBD1 (5 bases). The CDR3 consists of 13 residues. Germline-derived CDR1 and CDR2 are MNHNS and SASEGT. Trimming pared 1 base from V and 11 bases from J, leaving 14 bases between. In nucleotides, the CDR3 is TGTGCCAGCAGTGAAGGCAACAGGTTGAGGGCTTTCTTT. Translation gives CASSEGNRLRAFF.

This chain connects TRBV7-2 to TRBJ1-2; D is perhaps TRBD1 (6 bases). From germline, CDR1 is SGHTA and CDR2 FQGNSA. Trimming stripped 4 bases from V and 4 bases from J, with 16 bases between. The CDR3 runs to 15 residues. CDR3 nucleotides: TGTGCCAGCAGCTCGTCGCGCGGACAGATCTATGGCTACACCTTC. Translating it yields CASSSSRGQIYGYTF.

The rearrangement links TRBV29-1 to TRBJ2-7, with D perhaps matching TRBD1 (6 bases). Germline V gives CDR1 SQVTM, CDR2 ANQGSEA. This CDR3 is 14 amino acids long. Between the trimmed V and J ends, which lost 4 bases and 4 bases, there was a span of 17 bases. In DNA form, the CDR3 reads TGCAGCGTTGTTCTGCTGGGGGCCCTATACGAGCAGTACTTC. It translates to CSVVLLGALYEQYF.